Sequencing of this T cell receptor beta chain was carried out in a study of blood T cell repertoires in COVID-19. Study background: Material from acute and convalescent COVID-19 was sourced from the United States, Italy and Spain.

This clone was observed once. The method was immunoSEQ multiplex PCR; TCRdb's version includes in-frame clones alone and lacks a portion of them. The sample lists about 140,000 clones; 76% were seen once. The V and J ends lost 0 bases and 3 bases respectively, with 6 bases between them. In germline, CDR1 is GTSNPN, CDR2 SVGIG (reference sequence). The CDR3 is made up of 12 amino acids. The sample comprised peripheral blood. This rearrangement joins TRBV30 to TRBJ2-7; D is perhaps TRBD2 (5 bases). This TCR was sampled from a woman of 80 years or more with active or convalescent COVID-19. The CDR3 nucleotides are TGTGCCTGGAGTGTACGGGGCTACGAGCAGTACTTC. It codes for CAWSVRGYEQYF.